The clone carrying this TCR beta chain was observed many times. What it binds is not known. The data are from a study of blood T cells in healthy people across ages. CDR1 is SQVTM, CDR2 ANQGSEA, per germline. V gave up 7 bases and J gave up 1 base; unmatched junction bases: 2. There are 13 residues in the CDR3. Next came a second PCR, run for roughly 6 to 11 cycles, which used a sample-barcoded 5' primer along with a J-beta primer mix. Every cDNA molecule bore a tag from a template-switch adaptor containing 12 random nucleotides. TCRdb used MiXCR to reprocess the 5' RACE reads, holding one entry per CDR3 protein. Of hundreds of thousands of distinct CDR3 sequences listed, roughly 26% are singletons. The study, taken as a whole, reports: Unsorted PBMC material precluded a definitive naive versus antigen-experienced comparison.

The genes are TRBV29-1 and TRBJ2-3, with 10 bases lining up with TRBD1. The specimen was blood. The clonotype originates from a woman at least 80 years old in good health. The CDR3 loop is CSAGTGGTDTQYF. In nucleotides, the CDR3 is TGCAGCGCCGGGACAGGGGGCACAGATACGCAGTATTTT.